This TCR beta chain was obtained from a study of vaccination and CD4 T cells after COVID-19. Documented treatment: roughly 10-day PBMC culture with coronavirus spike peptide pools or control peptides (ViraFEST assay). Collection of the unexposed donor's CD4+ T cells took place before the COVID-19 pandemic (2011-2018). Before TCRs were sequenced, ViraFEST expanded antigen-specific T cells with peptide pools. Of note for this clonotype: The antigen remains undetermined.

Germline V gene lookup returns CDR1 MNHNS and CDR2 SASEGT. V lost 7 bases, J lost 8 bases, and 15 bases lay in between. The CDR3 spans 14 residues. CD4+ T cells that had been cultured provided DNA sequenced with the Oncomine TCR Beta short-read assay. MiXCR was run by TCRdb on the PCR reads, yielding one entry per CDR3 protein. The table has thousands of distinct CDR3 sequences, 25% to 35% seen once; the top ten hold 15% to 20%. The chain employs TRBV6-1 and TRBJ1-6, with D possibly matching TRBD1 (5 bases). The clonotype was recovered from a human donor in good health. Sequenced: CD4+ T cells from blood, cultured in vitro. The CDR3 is CASTRTGGDSPLHF. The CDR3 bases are TGTGCCAGCACCCGGACCGGGGGGGATTCACCCCTCCACTTT.